This entry lists 10 T cell receptor beta chains sequenced from one sample in a study of response to subunit inactivated influenza vaccine. One entry per CDR3 protein results from TCRdb running MiXCR on the RT-PCR reads. The sample records a few hundred thousand distinct CDR3 sequences, roughly 12% being singletons. This sample also belongs to another study, concerning T cells expressing NK-cell markers. Per that study: Libraries used 5'RACE template switching adding universal primer site and UMIs.

Here the sequenced sample was PBMCs from blood, taken on the day of vaccination. The receptors were sampled from a man aged 45-65 years who received an inactivated influenza vaccine.

The CDR3 here is CSAREEQFF. CDR3 nucleotide sequence: TGCAGTGCTAGAGAAGAGCAGTTCTTC. V and J are TRBV20-1 and TRBJ2-1; D is unclear. The V end was cut by 0 bases, the J end by 10 bases, with 1 base between. The CDR3 runs 9 residues. Germline assignment: CDR1 DFQATT and CDR2 SNEGSKA (reference sequence).

The chain employs TRBV6-6 and TRBJ2-3; D not resolved. The CDR3 length is 12 residues. The germline CDR1 and CDR2 sequences are MNHNY and SVGAGI (reference sequence). The V end was cut by 6 bases, the J end by 3 bases, with 7 bases between. For the CDR3, the DNA is TGTGCCAGCAGGATGAGGACAGATACGCAGTATTTT. Protein: CASRMRTDTQYF.

This clonotype was observed a handful of times. The chain recombines TRBV6-1 with TRBJ2-7; D is uncertain. This CDR3 spans 15 amino acids. Germline CDR1 and CDR2: MNHNS and SASEGT. V lost 0 bases to trimming and J lost 3 bases, with 12 bases between them. The CDR3 sequence: CASSEAAVGNYEQYF. The CDR3 DNA reads TGTGCCAGCAGTGAAGCGGCAGTTGGTAACTACGAGCAGTACTTC.

This clonotype turned up a few times. This chain links TRBV10-3 with TRBJ2-2; 11 bases match TRBD2. Germline lookup yields CDR1 ENHRY and CDR2 SYGVKD. The CDR3 sequence is 15 residues long. V shed 7 bases and J 2 bases; nucleotides not matched to a gene: 3. The CDR3 bases are TGTGCCATCAAGGGGACTAGCGGAAACACCGGGGAGCTGTTTTTT. Residues: CAIKGTSGNTGELFF.

This sequence joins TRBV4-1 and TRBJ2-7; D remains unclear. Germline V gene data show CDR1 as MGHRA and CDR2 as YSYEKL. This CDR3 spans 11 amino acids. V dropped 0 bases and J dropped 5 bases, with 2 bases sitting between them. The CDR3 loop is CASSQDNEQYF. The CDR3 region has the DNA TGCGCCAGCAGCCAAGATAACGAGCAGTACTTC.

This clonotype was picked up a small number of times. The chain couples TRBV20-1 to TRBJ1-5, with a weak D call TRBD1 (6 bases). Germline CDR1 is DFQATT and CDR2 is SNEGSKA (reference sequence). CDR3 size: 13 residues. The germline V and J ends were trimmed by 3 bases and 8 bases, with 14 bases remaining between them. The CDR3 bases are TGCAGTGCTAGTCGTCAGGGGCGGGAGCCCCAGCATTTT. Translating it yields CSASRQGREPQHF.

J is TRBJ1-2 and V is TRBV20-1, with 8 bases lining up with TRBD1. Germline CDR1 reads DFQATT; CDR2 reads SNEGSKA (reference sequence). After removal of 4 bases from V and 0 bases from J, the junction contained 4 bases not matched to a gene. This CDR3 is 14 amino acids long. DNA for the CDR3: TGCAGTGCTATAAGACAGGGGACTAACTATGGCTACACCTTC. Protein: CSAIRQGTNYGYTF.

This clonotype was seen a few times. V usage is TRBV12-3 or TRBV12-4 and J usage is TRBJ2-2, with D unclear. V was pared by 3 bases and J by 5 bases, with 10 bases between. The CDR3 consists of 14 residues. CDR3 loop: CASSFASTTGELFF. The CDR3 coding sequence is TGTGCCAGCAGTTTTGCTAGTACGACCGGGGAGCTGTTTTTT.

Concerning this clonotype: One base away lies a much larger clone, so this may be a sequencing read error. CDR3 bases: TGTGCCAGCAGTAGGACAGGGGACAATCAGCCCCAGCATTTT. As protein: CASSRTGDNQPQHF. The J gene is TRBJ1-5, the V gene TRBV12-3 or TRBV12-4, with 9 bases identical to TRBD1. V lost 5 bases, J lost 3 bases, and 2 bases stayed unmatched. The CDR3 has 14 amino acids.

This clonotype was found a few times. This chain links TRBV4-3 with TRBJ2-2; 9 bases are shared with TRBD2. The V gene's germline CDR1 is LGHNA and CDR2 YSLEER. J lost 4 bases, V lost 0 bases, and 12 bases had no gene match. The CDR3 has 19 amino acids. The CDR3 is CASSQDYVGGRAVTGELFF. In DNA form, the CDR3 reads TGCGCCAGCAGCCAAGATTACGTGGGCGGGAGGGCCGTCACCGGGGAGCTGTTTTTT.